These 20 T cell receptor beta chains share one sample of origin, sequenced in a study of regulatory T cells in long-lasting Graves disease. Libraries of TCR beta came from iRepertoire HTBI primers plus Arm-PCR of CDR3 regions. TCRdb processed the multiplex PCR reads anew with MiXCR; each CDR3 protein has one entry. Of roughly 300,000 distinct CDR3 sequences in the sample, roughly a fifth are singletons; the top ten hold about 56%. Specified time point: persistent/refractory GD, antithyroid drugs over 5 years with positive TRAb. The TCR library was made from RNA that had been extracted from PBMCs in TRIzol. The specimen was peripheral blood mononuclear cells (PBMCs), collected when the disease was refractory, from a patient treated with antithyroid drugs. The receptors derive from a female donor with Graves disease.

This clonotype occurred a few times. The rearrangement joins TRBV6-2 or TRBV6-3 to TRBJ2-7, with D possibly TRBD2 on 6 matching bases. CDR1 and CDR2 from the germline V gene are MNHEY and SVGEGT. The CDR3 sequence is 15 residues long. V was trimmed by 0 bases and J by 3 bases, leaving 12 bases between them. The CDR3 DNA sequence: TGTGCCAGCAGTTACTCGGCCGGGAGTGGCTACGAGCAGTACTTC. Protein product: CASSYSAGSGYEQYF.

J is TRBJ1-2 and V is TRBV7-3; the D is unclear. This CDR3 has 17 amino acids. In germline, CDR1 is SGHTA, CDR2 FQGTGA. V lost 6 bases to trimming and J lost 5 bases, with 25 bases between them. The CDR3 spells CASRDSGVGERGYGYTF. The CDR3 coding sequence is TGTGCCAGCAGAGATTCCGGGGTTGGGGAAAGAGGTTATGGCTACACCTTC. The full variable domain, its missing parts supplied by reference TRBV7-3 and TRBJ1-2, is GAGVSQTPSNKVTEKGKYVELRCDPISGHTALYWYRQSLGQGPEFLIYFQGTGAADDSGLPNDRFFAVRPEGSVSTLKIQRTERGDSAVYLCASRDSGVGERGYGYTFGSGTRLTVV.

This clonotype occurred many times. J is TRBJ1-5 and V is TRBV6-1, with D uncertain. The CDR3 totals 13 residues. Germline V gene lookup returns CDR1 MNHNS and CDR2 SASEGT. Trimming stripped 2 bases from V and 5 bases from J, with 7 bases between. For the CDR3, the DNA is TGTGCCAGCAGTGAATCGGCATATCAGCCCCAGCATTTT. The encoded protein is CASSESAYQPQHF.

CDR3 sequence reads: CASSLWGATDTQYF. The CDR3 nucleotides read TGTGCCAGCAGCTTGTGGGGGGCCACAGATACGCAGTATTTT. The V and J genes are TRBV5-4 and TRBJ2-3, with D perhaps TRBD1 or TRBD2 (6 bases each). There are 14 residues in the CDR3. V lost 1 base and J lost 2, with 8 bases in between. Germline assignment: CDR1 SGHNT and CDR2 YYREEE (reference sequence).

Ten or more counts support this clonotype. The chain links TRBV2 to TRBJ2-7; possibly TRBD1 for D (5 bases). There are 14 residues in the CDR3. Germline CDR1 is SNHLY and CDR2 is FYNNEI. Trimming cost V 7 bases and J 1 base, with 14 bases left between them. The CDR3 spells CASKFDRVSYEQYF. In nucleotides, the CDR3 is TGTGCCAGCAAGTTCGACAGAGTTTCCTACGAGCAGTACTTC.

V usage is TRBV7-9 and J usage is TRBJ1-6; D gene uncertain. V was trimmed by 10 bases and J by 9 bases, leaving 19 bases between them. CDR1 is SEHNR and CDR2 is FQNEAQ in the germline V gene (reference sequence). The CDR3 spans 14 residues. The CDR3 coding sequence is TGTGCCATAGTTACGGCCCGCGGTGGTTCACCCCTCCACTTT. Encoded protein: CAIVTARGGSPLHF.

This rearrangement joins TRBV6-1 to TRBJ2-5; D possibly corresponds to TRBD2 (5 bases). V was clipped by 8 bases and J by 1 base, with 17 bases between them. In germline, CDR1 is MNHNS, CDR2 SASEGT. The CDR3 is made up of 15 amino acids. CDR3 DNA: TGTGCCAGCCGCTGGGAGACCGGGGTCCAAGAGACCCAGTACTTC. This gives the protein CASRWETGVQETQYF.

This clonotype showed up just a few times. The CDR3 spells CAWSKTGLNTEAFF. In DNA form, the CDR3 reads TGTGCCTGGAGTAAAACAGGGTTGAACACTGAAGCTTTCTTT. The chain uses TRBV30 and TRBJ1-1; tentative D call: TRBD1 (6 bases). This CDR3 has 14 amino acids. Per the germline V gene, CDR1 is GTSNPN and CDR2 is SVGIG (reference sequence). Trimming pared 2 bases from V and 0 bases from J, leaving 10 bases between.

This clonotype has more than one count but fewer than ten. The chain employs TRBV7-2 and TRBJ2-5; no clear D. The CDR3 extends over 14 amino acids. V shed 3 bases and J shed 4 bases, with 12 bases lying between them. In germline, CDR1 is SGHTA, CDR2 FQGNSA. CDR3 in amino acids: CASSFQEDSETQYF. CDR3 nucleotides: TGTGCCAGCAGCTTTCAGGAAGATTCAGAGACCCAGTACTTC.

This clonotype was recorded at least ten times. The rearrangement links TRBV28 to TRBJ2-7, with D maybe TRBD2 (7 bases). In germline, CDR1 is MDHEN, CDR2 SYDVKM. With 8 bases removed from V and 0 bases from J, the gap between germline ends came to 17 bases. The CDR3 loop spans 15 amino acids. The CDR3 bases are TGTGCCAGCGTACCTCCAGGGGAGGGCTCCTACGAGCAGTACTTC. As protein: CASVPPGEGSYEQYF.

In this sample, this clonotype turned up a few times. The V gene is TRBV12-3 or TRBV12-4, the J gene TRBJ1-6; TRBD1 agrees at 8 bases. The CDR3 is made up of 16 amino acids. The J segment lost 9 bases and the V segment lost 6 bases, leaving 13 bases of the junction unmatched. The CDR3 nucleotides read TGTGCCAGCAGCCACAGGGGGGCTGAATTCGGTTCACCCCTCCACTTT. Protein product: CASSHRGAEFGSPLHF.

This clonotype appeared a few times. The chain recombines TRBV20-1 with TRBJ2-5; 12 bases agree with TRBD2. The closer fit of TRBJ2-7 to the DNA end suggests the J call may be wrong. Germline V lookup: CDR1 DFQATT, CDR2 SNEGSKA (reference sequence). This CDR3 is 16 amino acids long. The CDR3 reads CSASSSGRAVGDEQYF. Written as DNA, the CDR3 is TGCAGTGCTAGTTCTAGCGGGAGGGCCGTTGGGGACGAGCAGTACTTC.

This clonotype was picked up a small number of times. This chain links TRBV4-2 with TRBJ2-2; D gene ambiguous. Trimming removed 8 bases at V and 4 bases at J, with 8 bases between. Germline V gene data show CDR1 as LGHNA and CDR2 as YNFKEQ. The CDR3 extends over 12 amino acids. In nucleotides, the CDR3 is TGTGCCAGCCCCGGCCCCACCGGGGAGCTGTTTTTT. Its protein is CASPGPTGELFF.

This rearrangement joins TRBV7-2 to TRBJ2-2; TRBD2 aligns across 7 bases. The CDR3 is 14 residues long. V was pared by 4 bases and J by 5 bases, with 4 bases of the junction left unmatched. From germline, CDR1 is SGHTA and CDR2 FQGNSA. The CDR3 is CASSSSGKTGELFF. CDR3 bases: TGTGCCAGCAGCTCAAGCGGGAAGACCGGGGAGCTGTTTTTT.

The chain has TRBV2 and TRBJ1-1; a possible D gene is TRBD1 (5 bases). V shed 8 bases and J shed 0 bases, with 13 bases lying between them. Germline V gene sequence: CDR1 SNHLY, CDR2 FYNNEI. The CDR3 has 14 residues. The chain's CDR3 is CASGLTDLNTEAFF. The DNA for the CDR3 is TGTGCCAGCGGATTGACAGACCTGAACACTGAAGCTTTCTTT.

There are many counts of this clonotype. The chain links TRBV6-1 to TRBJ1-1, with unresolved D. The CDR3 totals 13 residues. Germline assignment: CDR1 MNHNS and CDR2 SASEGT. With 1 base removed from V and 1 base from J, the gap between germline ends came to 4 bases. CDR3 sequence: CASSEGRNTEAFF. DNA of the CDR3: TGTGCCAGCAGTGAAGGCCGGAACACTGAAGCTTTCTTT.

The chain combines TRBV12-3 or TRBV12-4 with TRBJ1-1; D not certain. CDR3 length: 12 amino acids. V lost 7 bases and J 3 bases, leaving 9 bases between the germline ends. This chain's CDR3 is CASILSHTEAFF. CDR3 DNA sequence: TGTGCCAGCATCCTGAGCCACACTGAAGCTTTCTTT.

The table lists this clonotype with many counts. This chain connects TRBV6-1 to TRBJ1-1; no reliable D call. Between the trimmed V and J ends, which lost 5 bases and 3 bases, there was a span of 10 bases. This CDR3 is 13 amino acids long. The germline V gene encodes CDR1 MNHNS and CDR2 SASEGT. The CDR3 protein is CASSPGLDTEAFF. CDR3 bases: TGTGCCAGCAGTCCTGGCCTGGACACTGAAGCTTTCTTT.

The chain recombines TRBV27 with TRBJ2-1; tentative D call: TRBD1 (5 bases). V shed 2 bases and J shed 6 bases, with 11 bases lying between them. The length of the CDR3 is 14 residues. The V gene's germline CDR1 is MNHEY and CDR2 SMNVEV (reference sequence). CDR3 DNA: TGTGCCAGCAGTTTAAGGGGTAACTTCAATGAGCAGTTCTTC. As protein: CASSLRGNFNEQFF.

This clonotype was seen a few times. This chain joins TRBV20-1 and TRBJ2-6; D unresolved. Trimming took 1 base from V and 2 from J, leaving 9 bases between them. This CDR3 comprises 15 residues. Germline assignment: CDR1 DFQATT and CDR2 SNEGSKA (reference sequence). Written as DNA, the CDR3 is TGCAGTGCTAGAGTCAACTCTGCTGGGGCCAACGTCCTGACTTTC. Its translation: CSARVNSAGANVLTF.